This TCR beta chain was observed in a study of tumor-infiltrating lymphocytes in oesophageal squamous cell carcinoma. Using its own MiXCR run on the PCR reads, TCRdb lists one record per CDR3 protein. The data contain about 13,000 distinct CDR3 sequences, roughly 51% of them singletons. The sequencing input was blood. This receptor was obtained from a female donor with esophageal squamous cell carcinoma.

CDR3 sequence (DNA): TGTGCCAGCAGTTACTCAAGCGGGGGTCCCTTAGGGGATACGCAGTATTTT. Its protein product is CASSYSSGGPLGDTQYF. The chain joins TRBV6-6 to TRBJ2-3; TRBD2 matches 8 bases. Germline CDR1 is MNHNY and CDR2 is SVGAGI (reference sequence). CDR3 size: 17 residues. V shed 0 bases and J 6 bases; nucleotides not matched to a gene: 11.